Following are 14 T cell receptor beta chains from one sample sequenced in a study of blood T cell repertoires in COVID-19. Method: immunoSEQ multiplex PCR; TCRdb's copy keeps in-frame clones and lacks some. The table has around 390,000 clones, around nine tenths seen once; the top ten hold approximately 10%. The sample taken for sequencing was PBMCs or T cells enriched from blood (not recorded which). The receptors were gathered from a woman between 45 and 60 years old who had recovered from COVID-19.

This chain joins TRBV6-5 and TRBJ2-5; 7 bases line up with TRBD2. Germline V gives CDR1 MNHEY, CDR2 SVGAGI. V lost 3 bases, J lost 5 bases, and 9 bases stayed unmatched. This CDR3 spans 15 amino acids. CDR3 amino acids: CASSYGAGMLETQYF. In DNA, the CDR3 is TGTGCCAGCAGTTATGGAGCGGGGATGTTGGAGACCCAGTACTTC.

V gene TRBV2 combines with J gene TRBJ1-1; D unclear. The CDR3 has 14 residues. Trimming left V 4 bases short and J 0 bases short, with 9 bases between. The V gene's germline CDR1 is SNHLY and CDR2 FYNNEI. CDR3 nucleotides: TGTGCCAGCAGTGTTTCGGGAGTGAACACTGAAGCTTTCTTT. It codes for CASSVSGVNTEAFF.

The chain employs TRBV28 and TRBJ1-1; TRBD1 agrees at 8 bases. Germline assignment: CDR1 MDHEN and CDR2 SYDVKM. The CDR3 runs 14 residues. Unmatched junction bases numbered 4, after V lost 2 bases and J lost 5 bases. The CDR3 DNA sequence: TGTGCCAGCAGTTTACTGGACAGGGTGACTGAAGCTTTCTTT. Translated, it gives CASSLLDRVTEAFF.

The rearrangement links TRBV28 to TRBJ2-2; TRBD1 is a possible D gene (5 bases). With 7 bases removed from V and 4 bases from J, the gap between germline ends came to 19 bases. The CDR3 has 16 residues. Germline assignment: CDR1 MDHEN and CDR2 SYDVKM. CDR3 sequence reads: CASTPRQGPGTGELFF. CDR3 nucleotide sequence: TGTGCCAGCACCCCCAGGCAGGGCCCCGGCACCGGGGAGCTGTTTTTT.

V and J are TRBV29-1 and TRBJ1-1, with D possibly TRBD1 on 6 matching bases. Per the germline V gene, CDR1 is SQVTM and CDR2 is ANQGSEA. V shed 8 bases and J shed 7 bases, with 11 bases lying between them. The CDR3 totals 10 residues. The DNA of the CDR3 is TGCAGCCCTGACAGGATTGAAGCTTTCTTT. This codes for CSPDRIEAFF.

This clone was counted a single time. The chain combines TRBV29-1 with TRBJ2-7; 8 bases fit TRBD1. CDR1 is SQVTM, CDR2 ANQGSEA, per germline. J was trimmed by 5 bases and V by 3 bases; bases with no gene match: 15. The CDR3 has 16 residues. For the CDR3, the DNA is TGCAGCGTTGAGGGGCCTTTGGCAGGGGGCATGCACGAGCAGTACTTC. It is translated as CSVEGPLAGGMHEQYF.

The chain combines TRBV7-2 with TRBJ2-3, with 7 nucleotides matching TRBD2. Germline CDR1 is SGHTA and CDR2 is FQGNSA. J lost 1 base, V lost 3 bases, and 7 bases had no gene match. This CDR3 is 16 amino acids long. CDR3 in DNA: TGTGCCAGCAGCTTTTGGGGGGGATTTGGCACAGATACGCAGTATTTT. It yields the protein CASSFWGGFGTDTQYF.

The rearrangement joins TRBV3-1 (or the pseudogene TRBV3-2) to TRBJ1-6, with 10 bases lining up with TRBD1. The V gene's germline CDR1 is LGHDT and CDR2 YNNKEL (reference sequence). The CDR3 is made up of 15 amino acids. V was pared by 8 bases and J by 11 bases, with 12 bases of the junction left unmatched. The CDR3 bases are TGTGCCAGCGCGGGACAGGGGATAAGGGGAGCACCCCTCCACTTT. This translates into CASAGQGIRGAPLHF.

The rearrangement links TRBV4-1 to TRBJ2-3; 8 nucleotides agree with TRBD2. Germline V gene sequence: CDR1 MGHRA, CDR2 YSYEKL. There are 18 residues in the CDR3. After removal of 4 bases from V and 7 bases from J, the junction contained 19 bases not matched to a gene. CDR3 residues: CASSRSSGRGSVRHTQYF. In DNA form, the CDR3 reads TGCGCCAGCAGCCGGTCTAGCGGGCGGGGTTCGGTCCGACATACGCAGTATTTT.

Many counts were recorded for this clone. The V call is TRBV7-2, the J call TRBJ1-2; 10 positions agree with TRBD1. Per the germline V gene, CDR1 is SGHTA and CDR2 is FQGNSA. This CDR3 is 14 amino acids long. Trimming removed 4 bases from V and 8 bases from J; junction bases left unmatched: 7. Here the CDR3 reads CASSSDRGRLGYTF. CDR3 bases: TGTGCCAGCAGCTCTGACAGGGGGCGCCTCGGCTACACCTTC.

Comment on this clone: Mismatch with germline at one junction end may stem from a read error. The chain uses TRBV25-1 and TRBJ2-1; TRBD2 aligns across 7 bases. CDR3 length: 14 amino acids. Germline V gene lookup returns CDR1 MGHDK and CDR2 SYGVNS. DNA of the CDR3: TGTGCCAGCATGGCGGGGACTAACTACCATGAGCAGTTCTTC. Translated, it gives CASMAGTNYHEQFF.

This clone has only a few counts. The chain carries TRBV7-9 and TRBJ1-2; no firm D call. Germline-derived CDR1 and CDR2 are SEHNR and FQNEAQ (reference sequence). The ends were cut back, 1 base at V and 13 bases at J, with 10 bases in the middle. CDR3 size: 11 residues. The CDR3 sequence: CASSLDRVGTF. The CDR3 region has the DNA TGTGCCAGCAGCTTAGACCGGGTCGGCACCTTC.

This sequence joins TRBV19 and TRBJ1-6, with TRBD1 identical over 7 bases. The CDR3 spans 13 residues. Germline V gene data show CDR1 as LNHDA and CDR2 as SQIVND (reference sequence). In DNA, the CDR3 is TGTGCGACGAATAACAGGGGAAATTCACCCCTCCACTTT. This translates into CATNNRGNSPLHF. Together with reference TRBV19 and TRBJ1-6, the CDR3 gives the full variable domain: DGGITQSPKYLFRKEGQNVTLSCEQNLNHDAMYWYRQDPGQGLRLIYYSQIVNDFQKGDIAEGYSVSREKKESFPLTVTSAQKNPTAFYLCATNNRGNSPLHFGNGTRLTVT.

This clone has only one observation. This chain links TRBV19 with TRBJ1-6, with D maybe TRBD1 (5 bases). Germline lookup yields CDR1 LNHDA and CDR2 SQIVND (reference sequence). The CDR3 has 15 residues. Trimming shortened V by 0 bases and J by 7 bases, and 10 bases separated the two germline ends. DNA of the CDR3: TGTGCCAGTAGTATAGAGGGGGGAATCAATTCACCCCTCCACTTT. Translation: CASSIEGGINSPLHF.